The 3 T cell receptor beta chains listed next were all sequenced from one sample in a study of blood T cells in healthy people across ages. PCR was performed a second time for roughly 6 to 12 cycles using a sample-barcoded 5' primer and a J-beta primer mix. Using its own MiXCR run on the 5' RACE reads, TCRdb lists one record per CDR3 protein. The sample includes over 1,200,000 distinct CDR3 sequences, roughly 64% of them seen just once. Sequencing was carried out using blood. Receptor source: a man between 18 and 35 years old in good health.

The CDR3 here is CSAQGQGFQETQYF. Here the CDR3 DNA reads TGCAGCGCCCAAGGACAGGGGTTCCAAGAGACCCAGTACTTC. The V call is TRBV29-1, the J call TRBJ2-5; 9 nucleotides align to TRBD1. CDR3 length equals 14 residues. CDR1 and CDR2 (germline): SQVTM, ANQGSEA. Trimming took 7 bases from V and 1 from J; bases not matched to a gene: 7. The full variable domain, completed using reference TRBV29-1 and TRBJ2-5, is SAVISQKPSRDICQRGTSLTIQCQVDSQVTMMFWYRQQPGQSLTLIATANQGSEATYESGFVIDKFPISRPNLTFSTLTVSNMSPEDSSIYLCSAQGQGFQETQYFGPGTRLLVL.

This clonotype was seen a handful of times. V gene TRBV7-9 combines with J gene TRBJ1-1; 7 nucleotides align to TRBD1. Germline V gives CDR1 SEHNR, CDR2 FQNEAQ (reference sequence). J lost 6 bases, V lost 8 bases, and 6 bases had no gene match. The CDR3 length is 12 residues. CDR3: CASRTQGAEAFF. The CDR3 nucleotides are TGTGCCAGCCGAACTCAGGGGGCTGAAGCTTTCTTT.

This clonotype was counted only a few times. The chain joins TRBV13 to TRBJ2-3; D possibly matches TRBD1 or TRBD2 (6 bases each). Trimming took off 8 bases at V and 6 bases at J, with 18 bases between the two ends. CDR1 is PRHDT and CDR2 is FYEKMQ in the germline V gene (reference sequence). The CDR3 has 14 residues. The CDR3 spells CASRTTGGVDTQYF. The CDR3 nucleotides read TGTGCCAGCCGCACCACCGGGGGCGTTGATACGCAGTATTTT.